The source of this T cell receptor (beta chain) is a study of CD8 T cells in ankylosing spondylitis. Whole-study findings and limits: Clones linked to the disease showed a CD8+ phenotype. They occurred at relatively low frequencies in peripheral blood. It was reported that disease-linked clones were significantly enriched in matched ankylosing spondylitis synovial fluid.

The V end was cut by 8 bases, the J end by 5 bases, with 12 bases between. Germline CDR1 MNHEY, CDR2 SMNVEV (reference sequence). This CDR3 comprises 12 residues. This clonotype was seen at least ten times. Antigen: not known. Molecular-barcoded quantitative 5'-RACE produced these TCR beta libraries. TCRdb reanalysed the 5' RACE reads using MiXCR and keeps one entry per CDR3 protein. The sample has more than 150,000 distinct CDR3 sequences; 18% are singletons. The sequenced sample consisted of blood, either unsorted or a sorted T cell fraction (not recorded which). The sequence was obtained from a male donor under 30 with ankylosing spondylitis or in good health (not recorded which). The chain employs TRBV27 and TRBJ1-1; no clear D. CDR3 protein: CASRNPGTEAFF. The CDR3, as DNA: TGTGCCAGCCGAAACCCGGGGACTGAAGCTTTCTTT.